This is a list of T cell receptor beta chains from one sample in a study of early T cells in non-severe SARS-CoV-2 infection. MiXCR, applied by TCRdb to the 5' RACE reads, yields one record per CDR3 protein. The table records 60,000 or so distinct CDR3 sequences, 14% to 15% of them present only once. The specimen was whole blood, collected at baseline. The receptors originated from an adult who was a healthcare worker with PCR-confirmed SARS-CoV-2 infection or an uninfected control (not recorded which). Both conserved end residues are part of each CDR3. D genes are given only for firm matches. Not every row has a clone size; where given, it reads once, few, many or a size class.

>TRBJ2-1|-|-|TRBV18
TGTGCCAGCTCACTAGGCCAGGGTATGGTCAATGAGCAGTTCTTC
CASSLGQGMVNEQFF
>TRBJ1-1|few|-|TRBV7-2
TGTGCCAGCAGCTTATACGCCCAGGGGAACACTGAAGCTTTCTTT
CASSLYAQGNTEAFF
>TRBJ1-3|many|-|TRBV7-2
TGTGCCAGCAGCTTAGGTCCGAATACTGGAAACACCATATATTTT
CASSLGPNTGNTIYF
>TRBJ2-4|many|-|TRBV12-2
TGTGCAAGTCGCTTAGGAGAGTACTCGGGCCGGGCGATCAACATAGCCAAAAACATTCAGTACTTC
CASRLGEYSGRAINIAKNIQYF
>TRBJ1-6|few|TRBD1|TRBV11-2
TGTGCCAGCACCATGGACAGGCAAAATTCACCCCTCCACTTT
CASTMDRQNSPLHF
>TRBJ1-1|-|-|TRBV12-5
TGTGCTAGTGGTTCCACACTCGGGACCGGGGTCACTGAAGCTTTCTTT
CASGSTLGTGVTEAFF
>TRBJ2-2|few|-|TRBV7-2
TGTGCCAGCAGCTTACTTGTGTTGAACACCGGGGAGCTGTTTTTT
CASSLLVLNTGELFF
>TRBJ1-5|few|TRBD1|TRBV12-3/TRBV12-4
TGTGCCAGCAGTTCAGGGGGCGCGAATCAGCCCCAGCATTTT
CASSSGGANQPQHF
>TRBJ2-2|few|TRBD2|TRBV20-1
TGCAGTGCTATATCCGGGACTAGCGGCTACACCGGGGAGCTGTTTTTT
CSAISGTSGYTGELFF
>TRBJ2-1|many|TRBD2|TRBV2
TGTGCCAGCAGTGCATCGGGAGGGGTCCATGAGCAGTTCTTC
CASSASGGVHEQFF
>TRBJ2-7|few|-|TRBV18
TGTGCCAGCTCACCACCTGCAGGATACGAGCAGTACTTC
CASSPPAGYEQYF
>TRBJ1-1|-|-|TRBV12-3/TRBV12-4
TGTGCCAGCAGTTTAGCGGAGGGGACGACAAAGGCTTTCTTT
CASSLAEGTTKAFF
>TRBJ1-2|many|TRBD1|TRBV12-5
TGTGCTAGTGGTTTGGGGGACAGATATGGCTACACCTTC
CASGLGDRYGYTF
>TRBJ1-1|-|TRBD1|TRBV4-1
TGCGCCAGCAGCCAACTCACAGGGGGGTACACTGAAGCTTTCTTT
CASSQLTGGYTEAFF
>TRBJ1-2|many|-|TRBV11-2
TGTGCCAGCAGCTTAGATCGGGACACCTATGGCTACACCTTC
CASSLDRDTYGYTF
>TRBJ1-6|many|TRBD1|TRBV14
TGTGCCAGCAGCCAAGATCACGGGACAGGTCCCCTCCACTTT
CASSQDHGTGPLHF
>TRBJ1-2|many|-|TRBV5-4
TGTGCCAGCAGCTTGGAAAGTACTGGCTACACCTTC
CASSLESTGYTF
>TRBJ1-2|many|-|TRBV19
TGTGCCAGTAAGGAGAGATCTAACTATGGCTACACCTTC
CASKERSNYGYTF